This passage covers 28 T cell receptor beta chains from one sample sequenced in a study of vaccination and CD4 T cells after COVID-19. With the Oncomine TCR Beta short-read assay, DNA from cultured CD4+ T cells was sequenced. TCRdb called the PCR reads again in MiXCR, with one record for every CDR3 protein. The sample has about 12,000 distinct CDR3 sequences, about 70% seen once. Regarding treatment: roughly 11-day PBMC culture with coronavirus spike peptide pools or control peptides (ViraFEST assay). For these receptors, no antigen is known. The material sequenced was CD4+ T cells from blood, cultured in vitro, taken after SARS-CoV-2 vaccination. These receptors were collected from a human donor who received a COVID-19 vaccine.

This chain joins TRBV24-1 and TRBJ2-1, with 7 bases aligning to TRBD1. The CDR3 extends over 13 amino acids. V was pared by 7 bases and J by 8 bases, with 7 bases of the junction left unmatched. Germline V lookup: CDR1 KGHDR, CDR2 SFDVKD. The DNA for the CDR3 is TGTGCCACCAGCAGTCAACAGGGGCATGAGCAGTTCTTC. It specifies CATSSQQGHEQFF.

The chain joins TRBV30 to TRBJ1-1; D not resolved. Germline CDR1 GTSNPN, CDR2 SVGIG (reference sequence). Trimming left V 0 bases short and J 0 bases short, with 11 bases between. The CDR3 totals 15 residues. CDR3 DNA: TGTGCCTGGAGTGTATTAGGGCCCCTGAACACTGAAGCTTTCTTT. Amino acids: CAWSVLGPLNTEAFF.

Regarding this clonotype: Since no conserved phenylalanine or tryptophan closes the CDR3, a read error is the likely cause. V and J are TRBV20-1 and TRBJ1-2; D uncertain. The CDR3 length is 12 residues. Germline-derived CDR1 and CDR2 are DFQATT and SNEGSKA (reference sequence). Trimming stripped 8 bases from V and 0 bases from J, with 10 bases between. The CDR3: CSTGRTNYGYTL. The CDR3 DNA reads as TGCAGTACCGGGAGGACTAACTATGGCTACACCCTC.

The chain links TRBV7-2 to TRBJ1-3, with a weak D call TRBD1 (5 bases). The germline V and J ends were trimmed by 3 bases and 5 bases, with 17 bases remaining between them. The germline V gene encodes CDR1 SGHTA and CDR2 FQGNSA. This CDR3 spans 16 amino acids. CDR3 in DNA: TGTGCCAGCAGCTTTGGTATCCAGGGCTTCAGAAACACCATATATTTT. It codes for CASSFGIQGFRNTIYF.

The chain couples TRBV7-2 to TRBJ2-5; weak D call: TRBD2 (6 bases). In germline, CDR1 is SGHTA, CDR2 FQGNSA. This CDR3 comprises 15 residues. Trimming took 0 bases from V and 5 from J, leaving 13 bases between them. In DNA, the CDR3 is TGTGCCAGCAGCTTAGCCTCAGGGAGCGGGGAGACCCAGTACTTC. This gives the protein CASSLASGSGETQYF.

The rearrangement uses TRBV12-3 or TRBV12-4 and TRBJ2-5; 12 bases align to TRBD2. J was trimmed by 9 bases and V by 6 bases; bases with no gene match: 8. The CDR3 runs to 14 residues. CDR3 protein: CASSPSGGAWSQYF. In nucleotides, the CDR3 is TGTGCCAGCAGCCCTAGCGGGGGGGCCTGGTCCCAGTACTTC.

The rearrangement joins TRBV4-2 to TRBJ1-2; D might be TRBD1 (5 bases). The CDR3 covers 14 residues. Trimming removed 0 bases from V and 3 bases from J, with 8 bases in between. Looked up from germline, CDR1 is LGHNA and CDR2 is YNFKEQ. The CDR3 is CASSQEAGHYGYTF. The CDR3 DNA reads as TGTGCCAGCAGCCAAGAGGCGGGACACTATGGCTACACCTTC.

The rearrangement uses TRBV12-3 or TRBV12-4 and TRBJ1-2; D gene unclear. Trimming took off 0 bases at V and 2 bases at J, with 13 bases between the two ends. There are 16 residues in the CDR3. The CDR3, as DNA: TGTGCCAGCAGTTTAGCGAGGCGACAATGGAACTATGGCTACACCTTC. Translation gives CASSLARRQWNYGYTF.

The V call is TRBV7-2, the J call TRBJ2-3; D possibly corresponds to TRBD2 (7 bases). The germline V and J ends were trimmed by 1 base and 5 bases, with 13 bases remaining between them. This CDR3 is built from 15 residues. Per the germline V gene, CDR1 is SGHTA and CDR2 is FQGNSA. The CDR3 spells CASSLDGGRGDTQYF. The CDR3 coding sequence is TGTGCCAGCAGCTTAGACGGGGGGCGAGGAGATACGCAGTATTTT.

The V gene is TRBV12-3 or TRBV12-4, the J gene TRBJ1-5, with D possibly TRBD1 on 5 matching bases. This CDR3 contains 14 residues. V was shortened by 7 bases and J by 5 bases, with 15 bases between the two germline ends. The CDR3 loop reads CASKVGGFYQPQHF. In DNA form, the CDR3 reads TGTGCCAGCAAGGTCGGGGGATTCTATCAGCCCCAGCATTTT.

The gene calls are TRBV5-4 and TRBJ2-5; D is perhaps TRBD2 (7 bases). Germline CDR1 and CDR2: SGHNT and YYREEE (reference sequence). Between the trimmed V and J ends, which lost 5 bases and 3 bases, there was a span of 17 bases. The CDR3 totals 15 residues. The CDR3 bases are TGTGCCAGCAGAAGGGGGGGGGCTAGCGAAGAGACCCAGTACTTC. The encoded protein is CASRRGGASEETQYF.

The CDR3 protein is CATSRSRASYGYTF. The CDR3 region has the DNA TGTGCCACCAGCAGATCCCGGGCATCCTATGGCTACACCTTC. This chain joins TRBV15 and TRBJ1-2; D is unclear. From germline, CDR1 is LNHNV and CDR2 YYDKDF (reference sequence). V dropped 2 bases and J dropped 4 bases, with 11 bases sitting between them. The CDR3 consists of 14 residues.

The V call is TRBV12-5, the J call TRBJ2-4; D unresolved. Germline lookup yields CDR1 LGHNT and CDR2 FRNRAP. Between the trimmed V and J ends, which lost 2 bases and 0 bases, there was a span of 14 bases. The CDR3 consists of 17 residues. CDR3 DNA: TGTGCTAGTGGTTTGCTTTCTTCGGCCGTAGCCAAAAACATTCAGTACTTC. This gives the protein CASGLLSSAVAKNIQYF.

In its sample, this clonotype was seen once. The CDR3 coding sequence is TGTGCCAGTGGGTTTAGTGGGGGAACCTACGAGCAGTACTTC. It yields the protein CASGFSGGTYEQYF. The rearrangement links TRBV19 to TRBJ2-7; the D gene could be TRBD1 or TRBD2 (5 bases each). Germline loops: CDR1 LNHDA, CDR2 SQIVND (reference sequence). This CDR3 is 14 amino acids long. Between the trimmed V and J ends, which lost 8 bases and 2 bases, there was a span of 16 bases.

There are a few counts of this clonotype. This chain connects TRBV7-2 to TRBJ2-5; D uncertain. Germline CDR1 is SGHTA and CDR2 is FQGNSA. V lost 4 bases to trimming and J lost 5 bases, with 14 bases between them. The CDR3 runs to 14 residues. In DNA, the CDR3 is TGTGCCAGCAGCTCGACTTCGCTCGGGGAGACCCAGTACTTC. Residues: CASSSTSLGETQYF.

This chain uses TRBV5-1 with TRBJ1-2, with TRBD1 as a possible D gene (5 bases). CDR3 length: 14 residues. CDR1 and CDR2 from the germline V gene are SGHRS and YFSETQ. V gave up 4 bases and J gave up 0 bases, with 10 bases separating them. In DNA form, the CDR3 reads TGCGCCAGCAGCCTGTCGACAGCTAACTATGGCTACACCTTC. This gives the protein CASSLSTANYGYTF.

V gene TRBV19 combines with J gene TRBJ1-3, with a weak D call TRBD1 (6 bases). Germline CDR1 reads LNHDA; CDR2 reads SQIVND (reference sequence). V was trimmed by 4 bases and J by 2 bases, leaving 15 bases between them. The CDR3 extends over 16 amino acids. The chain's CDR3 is CASSTARDNAGNTIYF. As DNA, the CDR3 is TGTGCCAGTAGTACGGCCCGGGACAACGCTGGAAACACCATATATTTT.

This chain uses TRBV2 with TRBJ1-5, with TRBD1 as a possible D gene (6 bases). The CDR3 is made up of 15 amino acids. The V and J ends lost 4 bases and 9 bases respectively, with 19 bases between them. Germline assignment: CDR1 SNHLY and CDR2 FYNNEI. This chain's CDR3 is CASSVGGADRSPQHF. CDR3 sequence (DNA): TGTGCCAGCAGTGTGGGGGGGGCGGATAGGTCGCCCCAGCATTTT.

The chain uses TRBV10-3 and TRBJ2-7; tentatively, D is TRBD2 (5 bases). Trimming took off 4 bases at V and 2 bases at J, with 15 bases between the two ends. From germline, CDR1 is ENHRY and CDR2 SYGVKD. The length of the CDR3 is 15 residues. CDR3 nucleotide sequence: TGTGCCATCAGTGTAGTACGGACTTCGACCTACGAGCAGTACTTC. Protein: CAISVVRTSTYEQYF.

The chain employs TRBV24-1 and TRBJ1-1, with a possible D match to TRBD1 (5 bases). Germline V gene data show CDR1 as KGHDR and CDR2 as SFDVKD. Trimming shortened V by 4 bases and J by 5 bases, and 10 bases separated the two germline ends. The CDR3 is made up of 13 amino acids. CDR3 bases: TGTGCCACCAGTGAATCGGGACGGACTGAAGCTTTCTTT. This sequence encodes CATSESGRTEAFF.

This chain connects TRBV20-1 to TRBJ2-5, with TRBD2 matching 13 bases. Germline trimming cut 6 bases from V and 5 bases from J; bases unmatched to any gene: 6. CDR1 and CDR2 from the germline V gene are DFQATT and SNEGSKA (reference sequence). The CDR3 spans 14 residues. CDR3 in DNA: TGCAGTGCATTAACTAGCGGGGGGGCGGAGACCCAGTACTTC. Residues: CSALTSGGAETQYF.

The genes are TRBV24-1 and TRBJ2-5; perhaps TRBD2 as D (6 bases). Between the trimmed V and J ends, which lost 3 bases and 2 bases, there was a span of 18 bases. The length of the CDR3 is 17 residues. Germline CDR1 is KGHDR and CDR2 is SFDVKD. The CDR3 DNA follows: TGTGCCACCAGTGATCCCCCACATATGGGGGGTCAAGAGACCCAGTACTTC. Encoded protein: CATSDPPHMGGQETQYF.

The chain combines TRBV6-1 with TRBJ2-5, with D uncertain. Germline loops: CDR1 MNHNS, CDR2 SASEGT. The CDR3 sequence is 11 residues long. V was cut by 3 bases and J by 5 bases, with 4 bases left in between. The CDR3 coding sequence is TGTGCCAGCAGTGAGCGGGAGACCCAGTACTTC. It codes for CASSERETQYF.

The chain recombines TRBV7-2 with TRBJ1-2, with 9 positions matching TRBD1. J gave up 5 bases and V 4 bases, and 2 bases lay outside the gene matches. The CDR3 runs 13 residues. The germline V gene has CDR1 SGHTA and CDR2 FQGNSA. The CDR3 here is CASSYDRGYGYTF. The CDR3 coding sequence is TGTGCCAGCAGCTACGACAGGGGGTATGGCTACACCTTC.

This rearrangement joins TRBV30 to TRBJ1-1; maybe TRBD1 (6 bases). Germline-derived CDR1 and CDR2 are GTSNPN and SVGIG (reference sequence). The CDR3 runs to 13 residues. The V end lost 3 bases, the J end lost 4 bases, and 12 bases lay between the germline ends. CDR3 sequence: CAWRVGGGTEAFF. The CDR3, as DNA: TGTGCCTGGAGAGTTGGGGGCGGCACTGAAGCTTTCTTT.

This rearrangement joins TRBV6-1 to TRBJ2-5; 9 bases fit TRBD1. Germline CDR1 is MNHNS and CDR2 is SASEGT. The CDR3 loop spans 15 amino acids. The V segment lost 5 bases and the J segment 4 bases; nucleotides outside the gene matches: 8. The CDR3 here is CASSNRDRAVETQYF. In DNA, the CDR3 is TGTGCCAGCAGTAACCGGGACAGGGCGGTAGAGACCCAGTACTTC.

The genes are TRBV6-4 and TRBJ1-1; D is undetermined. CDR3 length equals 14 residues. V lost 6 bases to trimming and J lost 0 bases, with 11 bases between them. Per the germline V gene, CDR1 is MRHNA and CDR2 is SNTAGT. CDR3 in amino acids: CASRKGYLNTEAFF. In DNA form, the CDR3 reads TGTGCCAGCAGAAAGGGATATTTGAACACTGAAGCTTTCTTT.

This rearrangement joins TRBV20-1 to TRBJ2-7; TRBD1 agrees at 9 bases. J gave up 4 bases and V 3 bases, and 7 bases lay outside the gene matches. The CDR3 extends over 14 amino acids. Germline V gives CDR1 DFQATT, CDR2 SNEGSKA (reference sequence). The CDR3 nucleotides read TGCAGTGCTAGTATACAGGGGGCGCGGTACGAGCAGTACTTC. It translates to CSASIQGARYEQYF.